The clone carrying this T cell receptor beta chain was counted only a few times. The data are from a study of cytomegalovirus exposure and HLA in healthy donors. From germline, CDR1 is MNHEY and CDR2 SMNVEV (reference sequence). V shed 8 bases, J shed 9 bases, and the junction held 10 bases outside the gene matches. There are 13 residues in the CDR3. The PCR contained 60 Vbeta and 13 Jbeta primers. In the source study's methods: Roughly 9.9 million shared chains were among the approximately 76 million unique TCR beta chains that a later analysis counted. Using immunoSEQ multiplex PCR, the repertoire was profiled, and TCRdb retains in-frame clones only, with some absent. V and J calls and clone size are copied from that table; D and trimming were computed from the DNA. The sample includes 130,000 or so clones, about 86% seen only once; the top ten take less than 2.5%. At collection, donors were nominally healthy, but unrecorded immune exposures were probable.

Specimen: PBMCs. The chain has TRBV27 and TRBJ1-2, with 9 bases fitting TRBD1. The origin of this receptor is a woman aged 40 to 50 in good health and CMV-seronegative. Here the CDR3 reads CASAWTGDVSYTF. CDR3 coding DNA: TGTGCCAGCGCATGGACAGGGGACGTGAGCTACACCTTC.